Detailed here is one T cell receptor beta chain. In its sample, this clone was seen a few times. It lacks a known antigen. Base qualities are missing; no much larger clone stands one base away. In Seattle, one collaborating source enrolled patients while the infection was active and tracked those patients longitudinally over the course of disease. The collaborating institutions used their own protocols to collect whole blood in K2EDTA tubes. Collaborator samples were shipped for TCRbeta analysis as frozen whole blood, isolated PBMCs, or DNA extracted from either sample type. This entry belongs to a study of blood T cell repertoires in COVID-19 (dated by TCRdb to 2018 to 2020). As for the study more broadly: Samples covering the acute and convalescent phases of COVID-19 were provided by collaborators in the United States, Italy and Spain. The material from the prospective study consisted of cDNA or gDNA derived from T cells, B-cell-depleted T cells, or PBMCs. The dataset comprised deeply sampled blood TCRbeta repertoires from subjects exposed to, actively infected with, or recovered from COVID-19. The repertoires were made available in a free public database intended to serve as a resource for research on the immune response to SARS-CoV-2. The samples were drawn from two sources: the first 160 participants of the ongoing ImmuneRACE study, and fewer than 1,500 subjects contributed by 6 global collaborators. Sample metadata almost always included a de-identified subject ID, COVID-19 status, age in years and sex. Where available, HLA class I and class II types were taken from metadata supplied by the sample provider and were not determined by assay-based typing. The research as a whole found: How much clinical and demographic metadata was included differed by source and by participant, and the metadata was provided uncurated.

TCRbeta CDR3 regions were amplified from genomic DNA using the immunoSEQ Assay, a bias-controlled multiplex PCR. As for how the authors treated the data: The number of nucleated cells in each sample was estimated from the amplification of reference gene primers within the assay. To quantify the absolute abundance of each unique TCRbeta CDR3 rearrangement, sequence reads were collapsed and filtered. For each sample, productive Simpson clonality was calculated as the square root of Simpson's diversity index over productive rearrangements. In TCRdb, the immuneACCESS table is reduced to in-frame sequences with V and J assigned. These tables do not hold every clone; where another copy was compared, an unresolved V gene accounts for under half, and the others remain unexplained. V and J calls and clone size come straight from that table; D and trimming were deduced from the DNA. Recorded for this sample are fewer than 700,000 clones; approximately 88% of them occurred a single time. 7.5% to 9.5% of the sample goes to the ten largest clones.

Trimming takes 1 base from V and 3 bases from J, and the germline ends sit 10 bases apart. The CDR3 runs 15 residues from the cysteine to the phenylalanine. The kept DNA is CDR3 alone, 45 bases in frame from the first base. The germline V gene (reference sequence) sets CDR1 to LNHDA and CDR2 to SQIVND. The rearrangement joined TRBV19 to TRBJ1-5, with no confidently assigned D gene. The source material was peripheral blood. The receptor's source is a woman aged 50 to 60 with COVID-19, enrolled during active disease. The nucleotide sequence is TGTGCCAGTAGTATAGGAGGAGGGAACAATCAGCCCCAGCATTTT. It translates as CASSIGGGNNQPQHF.